The 19 T cell receptor beta chains in this list originate from one sample, sequenced in a study of Graves' ophthalmopathy and Graves' hyperthyroidism. CDR3 regions of TCR beta were amplified from RNA transcripts. In the first round, RT-PCR was carried out with HTBI primers, and a multiplex PCR formed the second round. TCRdb recomputed calls from the multiplex PCR reads with MiXCR, one row per CDR3 protein. The sample records about 400,000 distinct CDR3 sequences, around 17% being singletons. The sample was peripheral blood. Receptors were obtained from a woman aged 18-29 years with Graves' ophthalmopathy.

This clonotype was counted ten times or more. The rearrangement joins TRBV28 to TRBJ2-7, with unresolved D. This CDR3 region has 15 residues. Trimming pared 8 bases from V and 0 bases from J, leaving 17 bases between. Germline V gene lookup returns CDR1 MDHEN and CDR2 SYDVKM. The CDR3 loop is CASGSLGPRSYEQYF. In DNA, the CDR3 is TGTGCCAGCGGTTCCCTGGGCCCTCGCTCCTACGAGCAGTACTTC.

This clonotype came up many times. The genes are TRBV4-2 and TRBJ2-5, with a possible D match to TRBD2 (7 bases). This CDR3 is built from 16 residues. Germline CDR1 is LGHNA and CDR2 is YNFKEQ. Trimming took 1 base from V and 5 from J, leaving 17 bases between them. CDR3 residues: CASSQGGRGREETQYF. For the CDR3, the DNA is TGTGCCAGCAGCCAAGGTGGGCGGGGGCGAGAGGAGACCCAGTACTTC.

This clonotype was counted at least ten times. J is TRBJ2-5 and V is TRBV27, with 7 bases matching TRBD2. The trim removed 2 bases at V and 1 base at J, leaving 10 bases unmatched. Germline V gene data show CDR1 as MNHEY and CDR2 as SMNVEV (reference sequence). The CDR3 totals 17 residues. The CDR3: CASSLPLPLAVQETQYF. Written as DNA, the CDR3 is TGTGCCAGCAGTTTACCTCTCCCCCTAGCGGTCCAAGAGACCCAGTACTTC.

This clonotype was recorded many times. V usage is TRBV29-1 and J usage is TRBJ2-5, with D unclear. The ends were cut back, 7 bases at V and 2 bases at J, with 5 bases in the middle. The CDR3 runs to 10 residues. Germline V gives CDR1 SQVTM, CDR2 ANQGSEA. As DNA, the CDR3 is TGCAGCGCCACACAAGAGACCCAGTACTTC. Its translation: CSATQETQYF.

This clonotype was seen at least ten times. The chain uses TRBV6-4 and TRBJ2-7; D remains ambiguous. This CDR3 has 16 amino acids. Trimming shortened V by 0 bases and J by 3 bases, and 15 bases separated the two germline ends. Per the germline V gene, CDR1 is MRHNA and CDR2 is SNTAGT. CDR3 residues: CASSDSRSGPYYEQYF. CDR3 nucleotides: TGTGCCAGCAGTGACTCGAGGTCGGGTCCGTACTACGAGCAGTACTTC.

This clonotype was counted ten times or more. The chain has TRBV5-1 and TRBJ1-1; 8 nucleotides match TRBD1. Germline CDR1 reads SGHRS; CDR2 reads YFSETQ. The CDR3 contains 18 residues. Trimming took 0 bases from V and 4 from J; bases not matched to a gene: 14. The CDR3 DNA sequence: TGCGCCAGCAGCTTGGCCAGGGGGCTCGAGGGGAGAGCCACTGAAGCTTTCTTT. Protein: CASSLARGLEGRATEAFF.

The chain links TRBV24-1 to TRBJ2-5, with D perhaps assigned TRBD1 or TRBD2 (5 bases each). The V end was cut by 1 base, the J end by 2 bases, with 13 bases between. CDR3 length equals 16 residues. Germline V gene data show CDR1 as KGHDR and CDR2 as SFDVKD. CDR3 coding DNA: TGTGCCACCAGTGATTTTGCCGAGGGGCGACAAGAGACCCAGTACTTC. Encoded protein: CATSDFAEGRQETQYF.

V usage is TRBV30 and J usage is TRBJ1-2; unclear D gene. The germline V gene has CDR1 GTSNPN and CDR2 SVGIG (reference sequence). This CDR3 contains 14 residues. The V gene lost 2 bases and the J gene lost 4 bases, with 14 bases spanning the gap. CDR3 nucleotide sequence: TGTGCCTGGAGTCGTACGCGGCAGCTCTATGGCTACACCTTC. Amino acid sequence: CAWSRTRQLYGYTF.

This clonotype has a count of ten or more. The V and J genes are TRBV24-1 and TRBJ2-2, with 7 bases matching TRBD2. Germline lookup yields CDR1 KGHDR and CDR2 SFDVKD. CDR3 length equals 15 residues. V lost 5 bases, J lost 5 bases, and 7 bases stayed unmatched. DNA of the CDR3: TGTGCCACCAGTGCGGCGGGAGTAGCGACCGGGGAGCTGTTTTTT. It encodes CATSAAGVATGELFF.

At least ten counts were recorded for this clonotype. This chain uses TRBV28 with TRBJ1-1, with 7 bases matching TRBD1. The CDR3 consists of 14 residues. Germline V lookup: CDR1 MDHEN, CDR2 SYDVKM. V shed 8 bases and J 0 bases; nucleotides not matched to a gene: 6. The CDR3 DNA reads TGTGCCAGCGGGCCGGACAGGATGAACACTGAAGCTTTCTTT. As protein: CASGPDRMNTEAFF.

This clonotype has ten or more counts. This may stem from a read error, because a much larger clone lies one nucleotide away. The V and J genes are TRBV20-1 and TRBJ1-2, with TRBD1 identical over 8 bases. CDR1 and CDR2 from the germline V gene are DFQATT and SNEGSKA (reference sequence). The J segment lost 4 bases and the V segment lost 4 bases, leaving 11 bases of the junction unmatched. The CDR3 consists of 15 residues. CDR3: CSAKILGTGIYGYTF. The CDR3, as DNA: TGCAGTGCTAAAATTCTCGGGACAGGTATCTATGGCTACACCTTC.

To note about this clonotype: No conserved phenylalanine or tryptophan ends this CDR3, so it is likely a read error. The genes are TRBV7-9 and TRBJ1-2; 9 nucleotides align to TRBD1. Trimming cost V 5 bases and J 6 bases; bases outside gene matches: 4. Germline CDR1 reads SEHNR; CDR2 reads FQNEAQ (reference sequence). The CDR3 is made up of 13 amino acids. The CDR3 spells CASSLGQGNGYTS. As DNA, the CDR3 is TGTGCCAGCAGCCTGGGACAGGGTAATGGCTACACCTCC.

In this sample, this clonotype turned up many times. The chain recombines TRBV18 with TRBJ2-4, with 8 bases that match TRBD1. CDR3 length equals 14 residues. Germline trimming cut 5 bases from V and 7 bases from J; bases unmatched to any gene: 7. Looked up from germline, CDR1 is KGHSH and CDR2 is LQKENI. The CDR3 sequence is CASSSDRGGNIQYF. The CDR3 coding sequence is TGTGCCAGCTCATCCGACAGGGGTGGGAACATTCAGTACTTC.

This clonotype was counted at least ten times. The chain carries TRBV6-2 or TRBV6-3 and TRBJ1-1; D gene uncertain. Trimming pared 2 bases from V and 0 bases from J, leaving 16 bases between. The CDR3 sequence is 17 residues long. Germline lookup yields CDR1 MNHEY and CDR2 SVGEGT. CDR3 DNA sequence: TGTGCCAGCAGTTACCCTCCGCCGGGTGTAATGAACACTGAAGCTTTCTTT. Amino acids: CASSYPPPGVMNTEAFF.

The genes are TRBV10-3 and TRBJ1-1, with 9 bases that match TRBD1. Germline V CDR1 and CDR2: ENHRY, SYGVKD. The CDR3 runs to 14 residues. After removal of 5 bases from V and 1 base from J, the junction contained 2 bases not matched to a gene. The CDR3 reads CAISKDRGNTEAFF. The CDR3 nucleotides are TGTGCCATCAGTAAGGACAGGGGGAACACTGAAGCTTTCTTT.

The rearrangement uses TRBV28 and TRBJ2-7; 7 bases agree with TRBD1. The germline V gene encodes CDR1 MDHEN and CDR2 SYDVKM. With V trimmed by 7 bases and J by 2 bases, 5 bases remained unmatched. The CDR3 runs to 13 residues. CDR3 in amino acids: CASTQTGPYEQYF. In DNA form, the CDR3 reads TGTGCCAGCACTCAGACAGGGCCCTACGAGCAGTACTTC. Variable domain in full (rest from reference TRBV28 and TRBJ2-7): DVKVTQSSRYLVKRTGEKVFLECVQDMDHENMFWYRQDPGLGLRLIYFSYDVKMKEKGDIPEGYSVSREKKERFSLILESASTNQTSMYLCASTQTGPYEQYFGPGTRLTVT.

Ten or more counts support this clonotype. Likely a read error: the CDR3 ends without its conserved phenylalanine or tryptophan. This sequence joins TRBV9 and TRBJ2-7; the match to TRBD2 covers 8 bases. V shed 2 bases and J 0 bases; nucleotides not matched to a gene: 4. CDR1 is SGDLS, CDR2 YYNGEE, per germline. The CDR3 has 15 residues. The CDR3 nucleotides are TGTGCCAGCAGCGTCTCGACTAGCGCCTCCTACGAGCAGTACCTC. Translating it yields CASSVSTSASYEQYL.

This clonotype was seen once. This sequence joins TRBV6-9 and TRBJ2-7, with D possibly being TRBD2 (5 bases). This CDR3 has 14 residues. V gave up 3 bases and J gave up 1 base, with 10 bases separating them. Germline CDR1 is MNHGY and CDR2 is SVAAGI. CDR3 sequence reads: CASSYVGESYEQYF. CDR3 nucleotides: TGTGCCAGCAGTTACGTCGGGGAATCCTACGAGCAGTACTTC.

The chain uses TRBV28 and TRBJ1-3; D unclear. Trimming shortened V by 4 bases and J by 1 base, and 8 bases separated the two germline ends. Germline assignment: CDR1 MDHEN and CDR2 SYDVKM. This CDR3 is built from 14 residues. The CDR3, as DNA: TGTGCCAGCAGTTCCATGTGGTCTGGAAACACCATATATTTT. Translation gives CASSSMWSGNTIYF.